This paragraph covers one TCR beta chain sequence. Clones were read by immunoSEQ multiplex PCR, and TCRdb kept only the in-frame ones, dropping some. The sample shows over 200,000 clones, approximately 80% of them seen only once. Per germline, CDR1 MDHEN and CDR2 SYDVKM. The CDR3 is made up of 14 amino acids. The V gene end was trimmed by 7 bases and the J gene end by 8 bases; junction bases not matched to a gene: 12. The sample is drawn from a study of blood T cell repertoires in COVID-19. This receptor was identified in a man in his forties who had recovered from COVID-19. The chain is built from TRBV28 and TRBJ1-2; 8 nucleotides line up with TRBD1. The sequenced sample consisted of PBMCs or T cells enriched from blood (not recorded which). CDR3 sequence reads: CASILSTGQGGYTF. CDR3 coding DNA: TGTGCCAGCATCCTGAGCACCGGACAGGGAGGCTACACCTTC.